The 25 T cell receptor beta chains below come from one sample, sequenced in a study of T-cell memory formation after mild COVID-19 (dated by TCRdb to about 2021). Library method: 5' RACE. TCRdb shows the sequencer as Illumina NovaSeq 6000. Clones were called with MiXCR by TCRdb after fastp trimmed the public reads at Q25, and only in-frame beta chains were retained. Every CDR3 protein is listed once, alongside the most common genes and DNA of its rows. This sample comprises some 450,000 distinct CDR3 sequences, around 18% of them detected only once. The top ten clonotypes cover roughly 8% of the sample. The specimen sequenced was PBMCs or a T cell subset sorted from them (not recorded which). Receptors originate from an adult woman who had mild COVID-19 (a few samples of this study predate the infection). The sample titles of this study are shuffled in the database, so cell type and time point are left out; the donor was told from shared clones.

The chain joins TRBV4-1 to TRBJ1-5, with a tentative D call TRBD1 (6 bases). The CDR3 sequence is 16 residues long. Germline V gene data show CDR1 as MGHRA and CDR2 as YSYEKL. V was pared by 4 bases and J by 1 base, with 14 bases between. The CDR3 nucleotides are TGCGCCAGCAGCCCAGCTCCGGGGGCGAGCAATCAGCCCCAGCATTTT. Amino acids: CASSPAPGASNQPQHF.

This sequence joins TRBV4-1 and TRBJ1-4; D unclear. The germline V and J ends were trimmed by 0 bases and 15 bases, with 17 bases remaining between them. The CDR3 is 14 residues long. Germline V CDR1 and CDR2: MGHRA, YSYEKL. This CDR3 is CASSQDPPQGVVFF. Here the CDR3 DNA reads TGCGCCAGCAGCCAAGATCCCCCACAAGGCGTGGTGTTTTTT.

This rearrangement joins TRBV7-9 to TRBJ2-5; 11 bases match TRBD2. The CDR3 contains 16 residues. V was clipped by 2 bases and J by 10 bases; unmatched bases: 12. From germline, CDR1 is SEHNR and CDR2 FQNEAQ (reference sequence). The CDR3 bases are TGTGCCAGCAGCTTATATTCCACTAGCGGGGGCCCCCACCAGTACTTC. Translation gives CASSLYSTSGGPHQYF.

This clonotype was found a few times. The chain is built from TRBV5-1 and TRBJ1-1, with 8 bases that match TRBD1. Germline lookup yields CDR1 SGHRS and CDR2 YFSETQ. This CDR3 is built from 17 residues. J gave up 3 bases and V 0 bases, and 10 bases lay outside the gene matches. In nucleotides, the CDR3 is TGCGCCAGCAGCTTGGCCAGGGGGCGTGGGGGATACACTGAAGCTTTCTTT. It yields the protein CASSLARGRGGYTEAFF.

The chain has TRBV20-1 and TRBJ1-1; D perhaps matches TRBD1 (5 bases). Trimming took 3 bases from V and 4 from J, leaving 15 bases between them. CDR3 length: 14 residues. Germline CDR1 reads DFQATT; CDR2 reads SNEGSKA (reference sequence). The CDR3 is CSASAPGVVTEAFF. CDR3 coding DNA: TGCAGTGCTAGCGCACCGGGGGTGGTCACTGAAGCTTTCTTT.

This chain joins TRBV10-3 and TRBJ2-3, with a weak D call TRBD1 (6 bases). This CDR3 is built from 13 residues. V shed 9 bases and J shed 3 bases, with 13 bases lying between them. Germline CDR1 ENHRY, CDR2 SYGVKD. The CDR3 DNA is TGTGCCATAGCAGGGGTGTCGACAGATACGCAGTATTTT. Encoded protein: CAIAGVSTDTQYF.

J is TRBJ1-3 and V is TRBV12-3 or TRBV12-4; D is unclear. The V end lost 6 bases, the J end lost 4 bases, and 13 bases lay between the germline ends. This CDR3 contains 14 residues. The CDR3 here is CASSPLAGGNTIYF. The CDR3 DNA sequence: TGTGCCAGCAGCCCTTTGGCCGGAGGAAACACCATATATTTT.

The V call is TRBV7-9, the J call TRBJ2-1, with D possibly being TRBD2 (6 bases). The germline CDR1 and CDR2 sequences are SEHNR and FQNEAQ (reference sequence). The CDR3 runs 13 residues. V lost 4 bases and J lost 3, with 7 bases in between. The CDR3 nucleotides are TGTGCCAGCAGCTCGACTAGCTACAATGAGCAGTTCTTC. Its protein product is CASSSTSYNEQFF.

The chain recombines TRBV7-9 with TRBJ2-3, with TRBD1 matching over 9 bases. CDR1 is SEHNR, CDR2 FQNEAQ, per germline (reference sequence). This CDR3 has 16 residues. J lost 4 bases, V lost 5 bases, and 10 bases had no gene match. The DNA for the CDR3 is TGTGCCAGCAGCCCACGCCGGGACAGGGTGCCAGATACGCAGTATTTT. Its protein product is CASSPRRDRVPDTQYF.

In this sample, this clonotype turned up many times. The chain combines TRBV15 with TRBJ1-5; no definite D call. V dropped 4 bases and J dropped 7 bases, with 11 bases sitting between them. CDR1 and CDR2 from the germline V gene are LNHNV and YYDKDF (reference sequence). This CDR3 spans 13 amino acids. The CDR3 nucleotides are TGTGCCACCAGCACCGCGGGTTACCAGCCCCAGCATTTT. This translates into CATSTAGYQPQHF.

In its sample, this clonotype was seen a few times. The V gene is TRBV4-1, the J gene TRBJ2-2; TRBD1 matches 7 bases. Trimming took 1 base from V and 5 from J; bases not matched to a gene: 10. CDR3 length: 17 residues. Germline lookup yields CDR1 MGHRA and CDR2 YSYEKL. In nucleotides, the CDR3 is TGCGCCAGCAGCCAAGGCTTAACAGGGGTGAAGACCGGGGAGCTGTTTTTT. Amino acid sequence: CASSQGLTGVKTGELFF.

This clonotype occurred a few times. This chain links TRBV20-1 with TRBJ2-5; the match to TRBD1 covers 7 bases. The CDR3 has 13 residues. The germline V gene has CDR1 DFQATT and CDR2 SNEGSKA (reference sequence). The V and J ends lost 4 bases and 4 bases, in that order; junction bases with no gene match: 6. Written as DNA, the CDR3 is TGCAGTGCTATACAGGGGAAGGGAGAGACCCAGTACTTC. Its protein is CSAIQGKGETQYF.

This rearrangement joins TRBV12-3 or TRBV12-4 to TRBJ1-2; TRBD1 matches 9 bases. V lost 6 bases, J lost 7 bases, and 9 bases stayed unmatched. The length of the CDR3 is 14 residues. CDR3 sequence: CASSPLTGGFGYTF. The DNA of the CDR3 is TGTGCCAGCAGCCCACTGACAGGGGGTTTTGGCTACACCTTC.

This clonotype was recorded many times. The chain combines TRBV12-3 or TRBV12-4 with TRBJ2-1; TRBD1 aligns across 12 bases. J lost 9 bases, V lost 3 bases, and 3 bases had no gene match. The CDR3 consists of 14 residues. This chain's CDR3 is CASSFGTGGSEQFF. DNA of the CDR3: TGTGCCAGCAGTTTCGGGACAGGGGGCAGTGAGCAGTTCTTC.

CDR3 in amino acids: CSARDQGPGGYTF. Written as DNA, the CDR3 is TGCAGTGCTAGAGACCAGGGGCCGGGGGGCTACACCTTC. V gene TRBV20-1 combines with J gene TRBJ1-2; the D gene is possibly TRBD1 (6 bases). Trimming took off 0 bases at V and 8 bases at J, with 13 bases between the two ends. Looked up from germline, CDR1 is DFQATT and CDR2 is SNEGSKA (reference sequence). CDR3 length: 13 amino acids.

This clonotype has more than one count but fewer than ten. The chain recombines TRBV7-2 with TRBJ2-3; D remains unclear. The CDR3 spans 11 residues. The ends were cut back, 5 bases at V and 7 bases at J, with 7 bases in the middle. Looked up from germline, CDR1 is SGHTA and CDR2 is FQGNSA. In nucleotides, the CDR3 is TGTGCCAGCAGCCCCGGAAATACGCAGTATTTT. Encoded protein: CASSPGNTQYF.

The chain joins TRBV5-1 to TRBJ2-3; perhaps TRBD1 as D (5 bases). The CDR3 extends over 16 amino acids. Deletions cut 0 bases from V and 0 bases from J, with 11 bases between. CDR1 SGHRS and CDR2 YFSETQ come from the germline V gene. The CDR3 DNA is TGCGCCAGCAGCTTGGCCGGACATTCTAGCACAGATACGCAGTATTTT. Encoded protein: CASSLAGHSSTDTQYF.

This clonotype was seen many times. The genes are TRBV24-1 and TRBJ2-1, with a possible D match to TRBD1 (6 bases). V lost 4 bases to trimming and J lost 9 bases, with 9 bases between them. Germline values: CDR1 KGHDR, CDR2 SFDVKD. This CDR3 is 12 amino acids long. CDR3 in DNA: TGTGCCACCAGTGACCTAGGGGGTGAGCAGTTCTTC. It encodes CATSDLGGEQFF.

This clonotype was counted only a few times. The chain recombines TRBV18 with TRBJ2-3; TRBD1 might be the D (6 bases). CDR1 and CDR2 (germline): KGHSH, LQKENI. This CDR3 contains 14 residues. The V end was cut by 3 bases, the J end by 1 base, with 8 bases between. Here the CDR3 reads CASSPAGGTDTQYF. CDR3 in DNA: TGTGCCAGCTCACCGGCAGGGGGCACAGATACGCAGTATTTT.

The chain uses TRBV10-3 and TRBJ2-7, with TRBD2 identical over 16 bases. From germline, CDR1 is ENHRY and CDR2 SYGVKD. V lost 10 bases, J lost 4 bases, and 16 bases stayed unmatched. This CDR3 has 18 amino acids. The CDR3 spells CASMNTGTSGRAWYEQYF. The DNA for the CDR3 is TGTGCCAGCATGAACACCGGGACTAGCGGGAGGGCCTGGTACGAGCAGTACTTC.

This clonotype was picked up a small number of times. CDR3 nucleotides: TGTGCCAGCAGTTTAGCGGTTCGGGAGGGCTACACCTTC. Translation: CASSLAVREGYTF. The chain uses TRBV12-3 or TRBV12-4 and TRBJ1-2; no reliable D call. The germline V and J ends were trimmed by 0 bases and 8 bases, with 10 bases remaining between them. The CDR3 spans 13 residues.

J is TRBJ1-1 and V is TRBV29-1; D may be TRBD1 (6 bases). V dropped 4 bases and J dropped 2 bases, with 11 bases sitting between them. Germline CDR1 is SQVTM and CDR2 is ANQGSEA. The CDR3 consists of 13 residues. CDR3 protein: CSVARGGNTEAFF. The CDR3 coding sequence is TGCAGCGTTGCAAGGGGGGGAAACACTGAAGCTTTCTTT. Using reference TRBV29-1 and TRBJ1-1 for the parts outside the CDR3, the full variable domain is SAVISQKPSRDICQRGTSLTIQCQVDSQVTMMFWYRQQPGQSLTLIATANQGSEATYESGFVIDKFPISRPNLTFSTLTVSNMSPEDSSIYLCSVARGGNTEAFFGQGTRLTVV.

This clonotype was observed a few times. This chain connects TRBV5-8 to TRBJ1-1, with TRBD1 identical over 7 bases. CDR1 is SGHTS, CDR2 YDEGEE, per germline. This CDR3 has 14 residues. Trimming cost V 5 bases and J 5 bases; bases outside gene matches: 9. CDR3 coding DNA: TGTGCCAGCAGTGTATCCAGGGGGGGAACTGAAGCTTTCTTT. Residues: CASSVSRGGTEAFF.

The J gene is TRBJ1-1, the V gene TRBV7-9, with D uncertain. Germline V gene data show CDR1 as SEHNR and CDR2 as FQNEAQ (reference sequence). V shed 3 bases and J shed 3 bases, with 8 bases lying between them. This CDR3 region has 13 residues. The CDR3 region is CASSLGGHTEAFF. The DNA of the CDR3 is TGTGCCAGCAGCTTGGGCGGACACACTGAAGCTTTCTTT.

CDR3 sequence: CAWVNRGWIYGYTF. The CDR3 DNA reads as TGTGCCTGGGTTAACAGGGGCTGGATTTATGGCTACACCTTC. This chain uses TRBV30 with TRBJ1-2; 7 bases align to TRBD1. The CDR3 totals 14 residues. The V gene end was trimmed by 5 bases and the J gene end by 5 bases; junction bases not matched to a gene: 11. CDR1 GTSNPN and CDR2 SVGIG come from the germline V gene (reference sequence).